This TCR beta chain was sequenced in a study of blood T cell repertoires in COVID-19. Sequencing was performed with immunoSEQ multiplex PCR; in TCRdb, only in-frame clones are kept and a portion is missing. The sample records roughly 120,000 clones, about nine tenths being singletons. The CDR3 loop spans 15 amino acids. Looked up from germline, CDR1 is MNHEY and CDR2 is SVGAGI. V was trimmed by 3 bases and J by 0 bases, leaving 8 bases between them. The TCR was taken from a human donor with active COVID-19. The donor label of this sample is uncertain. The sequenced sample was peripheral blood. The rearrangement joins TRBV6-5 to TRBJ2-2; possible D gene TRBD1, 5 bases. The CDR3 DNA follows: TGTGCCAGCAGTTATGGACATACGAACACCGGGGAGCTGTTTTTT. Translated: CASSYGHTNTGELFF.